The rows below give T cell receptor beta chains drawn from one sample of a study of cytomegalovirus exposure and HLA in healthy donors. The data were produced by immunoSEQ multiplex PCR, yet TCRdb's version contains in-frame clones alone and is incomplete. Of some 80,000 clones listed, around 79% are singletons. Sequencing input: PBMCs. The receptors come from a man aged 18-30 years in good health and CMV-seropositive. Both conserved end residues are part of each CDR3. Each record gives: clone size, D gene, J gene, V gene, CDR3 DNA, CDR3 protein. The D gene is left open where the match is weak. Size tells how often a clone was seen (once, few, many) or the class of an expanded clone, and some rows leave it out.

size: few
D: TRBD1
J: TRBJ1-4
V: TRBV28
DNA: TGTGCCAGCAGTTTGGGACAGGAAATTGAAAAACTGTTTTTT
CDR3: CASSLGQEIEKLFF

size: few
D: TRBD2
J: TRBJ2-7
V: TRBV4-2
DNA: TGTGCCAGCAGCCACGCTAGCGCGGGAGGCTACGAGCAGCACTTC
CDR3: CASSHASAGGYEQHF

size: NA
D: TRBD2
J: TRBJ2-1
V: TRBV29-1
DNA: TGCAGCGGGGCCCGGGGGGGTAGCGAGACGAGCTCGTTCTTC
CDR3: CSGARGGSETSSFF

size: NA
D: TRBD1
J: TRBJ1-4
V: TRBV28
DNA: TGTGCCAGCAGTCCACAGGGGACAACTAATGAAAAACTGTTTTTT
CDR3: CASSPQGTTNEKLFF

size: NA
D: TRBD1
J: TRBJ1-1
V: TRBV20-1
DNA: TGCAGTGCTAGAGAGGACAGGGAAGCTTTCTTT
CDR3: CSAREDREAFF

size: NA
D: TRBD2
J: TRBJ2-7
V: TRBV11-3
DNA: TGTGCCAGCAGCCGTACCACTAGCGGCGAGCAGTACTTC
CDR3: CASSRTTSGEQYF

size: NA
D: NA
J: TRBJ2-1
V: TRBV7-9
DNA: TGTGCCAGCAGCTTCTTGACAGGACCCATACTCAATGAGCAGTTCTTC
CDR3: CASSFLTGPILNEQFF

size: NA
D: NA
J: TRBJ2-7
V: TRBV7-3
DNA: TGTGCCAGCAGCCGGGGGGCCCCCTACGAGCAGTACTTC
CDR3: CASSRGAPYEQYF

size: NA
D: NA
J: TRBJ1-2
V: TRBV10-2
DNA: TGCGCCAGCAGTGCTAGAGTTAACTATGGCTACACCTTC
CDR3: CASSARVNYGYTF

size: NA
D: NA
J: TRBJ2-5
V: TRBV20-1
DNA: TGCAGTGCGCCTCGAGGGACCCAGTACTTC
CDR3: CSAPRGTQYF

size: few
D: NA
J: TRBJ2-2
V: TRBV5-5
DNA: TGTGCCAGCAGCTTCCACGGTTCTGCCGGGGAGCTGTTTTTT
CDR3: CASSFHGSAGELFF

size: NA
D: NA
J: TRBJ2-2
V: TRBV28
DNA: TGTGCCAGCAGTTCGTCCCCCGGGGAGCTGTTTTTT
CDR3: CASSSSPGELFF

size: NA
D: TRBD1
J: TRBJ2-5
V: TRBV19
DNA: TGTGCCAGTAGTACCCGACAGGGGGGGTCGGAGACCCAGTACTTC
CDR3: CASSTRQGGSETQYF